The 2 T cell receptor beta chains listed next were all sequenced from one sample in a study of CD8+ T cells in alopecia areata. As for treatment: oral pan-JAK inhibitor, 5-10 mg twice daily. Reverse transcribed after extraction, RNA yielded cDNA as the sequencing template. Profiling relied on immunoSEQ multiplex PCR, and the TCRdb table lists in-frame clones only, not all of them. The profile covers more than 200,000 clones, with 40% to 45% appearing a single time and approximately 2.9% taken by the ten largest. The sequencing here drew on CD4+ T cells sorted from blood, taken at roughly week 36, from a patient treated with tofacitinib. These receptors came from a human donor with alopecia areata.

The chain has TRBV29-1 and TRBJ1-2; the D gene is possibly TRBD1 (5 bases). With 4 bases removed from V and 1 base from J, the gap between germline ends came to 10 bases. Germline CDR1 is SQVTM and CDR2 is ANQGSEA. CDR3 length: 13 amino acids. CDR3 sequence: CSVGTGVNYGYTF. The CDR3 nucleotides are TGCAGCGTTGGAACAGGCGTTAACTATGGCTACACCTTC.

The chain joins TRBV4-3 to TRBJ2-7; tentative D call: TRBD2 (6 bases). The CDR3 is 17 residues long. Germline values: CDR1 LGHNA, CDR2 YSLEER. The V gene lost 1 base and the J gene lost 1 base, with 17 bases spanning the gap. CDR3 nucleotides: TGCGCCAGCAGCCAAGGTTTGGGGGGAATAGGGTCCTACGAGCAGTACTTC. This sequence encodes CASSQGLGGIGSYEQYF.